This TCR beta chain emerged from a study of T cell repertoires in cytomegalovirus infection. Germline CDR1 SGHTA, CDR2 FQGNSA. V lost 5 bases and J lost 5; bases outside the gene matches: 9. This CDR3 has 15 amino acids. To note about this clonotype: As yet, its antigen is unknown.

Whole-study results and caveats: The ex vivo response showed dominance by HLA-C-restricted CMV-specific TCR beta clonotypes.

MiXCR was run by TCRdb on the reads, yielding one entry per CDR3 protein. The sample records approximately 390,000 distinct CDR3 sequences, about 32% being singletons. The chain uses TRBV7-2 and TRBJ1-1, with 9 bases lining up with TRBD1. Sequences were derived from cultured PBMCs, sampled from culture after CMV antigen stimulation. This TCR came from a human donor in good health (CMV status not recorded). Some clones in this sample may be carry-over from other donors' samples. The CDR3 sequence is CASSLTGGEWTEAFF. DNA for the CDR3: TGTGCCAGCAGCCTGACAGGGGGTGAGTGGACTGAAGCTTTCTTT.